One and the same sample provided the 20 T cell receptor beta chains below, sequenced in a study of cytomegalovirus exposure and HLA in healthy donors. Amplification used 60 Vbeta primers and 13 Jbeta primers. Data came from immunoSEQ multiplex PCR; TCRdb stores just in-frame clones and leaves some out. The sample comprises 150,000 to 200,000 clones, roughly 79% of which are singletons, and about 1.9% rests with the top ten. The specimen sequenced was PBMCs. These receptors all come from a woman aged 30 to 39 in good health and CMV-seropositive.

The rearrangement links TRBV9 to TRBJ2-5, with D unresolved. The germline CDR1 and CDR2 sequences are SGDLS and YYNGEE. V lost 3 bases and J 2 bases, leaving 14 bases between the germline ends. CDR3 size: 15 residues. CDR3 sequence: CASSESGSRQETQYF. CDR3 bases: TGTGCCAGCAGCGAGAGTGGTAGCAGACAAGAGACCCAGTACTTC. The entire variable domain, with the rest obtained from reference TRBV9 and TRBJ2-5, is as follows: DSGVTQTPKHLITATGQRVTLRCSPRSGDLSVYWYQQSLDQGLQFLIQYYNGEERAKGNILERFSAQQFPDLHSELNLSSLELGDSALYFCASSESGSRQETQYFGPGTRLLVL.

Only a few counts were recorded for this clone. The J gene is TRBJ2-7, the V gene TRBV23-1; 7 bases agree with TRBD1. TRBV23-1 is known as an ORF, though its function is uncertain. CDR3 length: 14 amino acids. V trimming: 3 bases; J trimming: 4 bases; junction bases outside the gene matches: 6. The CDR3 DNA follows: TGCGCCAGCAGTCATCGACAGGGTTTTTACGAGCAGTACTTC. It yields the protein CASSHRQGFYEQYF.

This clone was detected a few times. The chain combines TRBV9 with TRBJ2-5; tentative D call: TRBD2 (5 bases). Germline CDR1 and CDR2: SGDLS and YYNGEE. The CDR3 has 14 amino acids. V shed 0 bases and J shed 5 bases, with 11 bases lying between them. CDR3 nucleotide sequence: TGTGCCAGCAGCGTAGCTGAGGGCGGGGAGACCCAGTACTTC. The encoded protein is CASSVAEGGETQYF.

The chain recombines TRBV4-1 with TRBJ2-2, with a weak D call TRBD2 (5 bases). The CDR3 runs to 13 residues. Germline assignment: CDR1 MGHRA and CDR2 YSYEKL. V dropped 4 bases and J dropped 15 bases, with 18 bases sitting between them. Written as DNA, the CDR3 is TGCGCCAGCAGCCTTATCTATGGGGAGAAGTTGTTTTTT. Its translation: CASSLIYGEKLFF.

V usage is TRBV18 and J usage is TRBJ2-6, with 12 bases lining up with TRBD2. V shed 3 bases, J shed 4 bases, and the junction held 7 bases outside the gene matches. Germline assignment: CDR1 KGHSH and CDR2 LQKENI. The CDR3 runs 18 residues. Here the CDR3 reads CASSPVLAGGDGANVLTF. The CDR3 bases are TGTGCCAGCTCACCCGTACTAGCGGGAGGAGACGGGGCCAACGTCCTGACTTTC. The entire variable domain, with the rest obtained from reference TRBV18 and TRBJ2-6, is as follows: NAGVMQNPRHLVRRRGQEARLRCSPMKGHSHVYWYRQLPEEGLKFMVYLQKENIIDESGMPKERFSAEFPKEGPSILRIQQVVRGDSAAYFCASSPVLAGGDGANVLTFGAGSRLTVL.

The chain carries TRBV27 and TRBJ2-2, with unresolved D. V was pared by 7 bases and J by 1 base, with 16 bases between. CDR3 size: 16 residues. Germline assignment: CDR1 MNHEY and CDR2 SMNVEV (reference sequence). In DNA form, the CDR3 reads TGTGCCAGCAACTCTTTTGGGCTCATGAACACCGGGGAGCTGTTTTTT. It encodes CASNSFGLMNTGELFF.

This clone was detected a few times. The chain carries TRBV4-3 and TRBJ2-2; 11 nucleotides match TRBD1. CDR3 length: 18 amino acids. The J segment lost 6 bases and the V segment lost 0 bases, leaving 9 bases of the junction unmatched. CDR1 LGHNA and CDR2 YSLEER come from the germline V gene. In nucleotides, the CDR3 is TGCGCCAGCAGCCAAGATCACCGGACAGGGGGCTGGTCCGGGGAGCTGTTTTTT. Protein sequence: CASSQDHRTGGWSGELFF.

The chain employs TRBV30 and TRBJ2-3; D unclear. Trimming stripped 2 bases from V and 0 bases from J, with 9 bases between. Germline lookup yields CDR1 GTSNPN and CDR2 SVGIG (reference sequence). The CDR3 contains 14 residues. CDR3 nucleotide sequence: TGTGCCTGGAGTTTAACCGGGAGCACAGATACGCAGTATTTT. It specifies CAWSLTGSTDTQYF.

V usage is TRBV7-6 and J usage is TRBJ1-1; D is undetermined. Germline-derived CDR1 and CDR2 are SGHVS and FNYEAQ. The CDR3 has 13 residues. Trimming cost V 4 bases and J 3 bases, with 9 bases left between them. CDR3 amino acids: CASSYDGDTEAFF. DNA for the CDR3: TGTGCCAGCAGCTACGACGGGGACACTGAAGCTTTCTTT.

This clone has a handful of counts. V usage is TRBV9 and J usage is TRBJ2-7, with a weak D call TRBD1 (5 bases). V gave up 1 base and J gave up 1 base, with 9 bases separating them. Germline assignment: CDR1 SGDLS and CDR2 YYNGEE. The CDR3 contains 14 residues. The CDR3 region has the DNA TGTGCCAGCAGCGTAACAGGTCTTTCCTACGAGCAGTACTTC. It specifies CASSVTGLSYEQYF.

This clone was seen once. The chain couples TRBV18 to TRBJ2-7, with 9 bases matching TRBD1. This CDR3 is built from 15 residues. Trimming took 1 base from V and 7 from J; bases not matched to a gene: 8. The germline CDR1 and CDR2 sequences are KGHSH and LQKENI. As DNA, the CDR3 is TGTGCCAGCTCACCACTGGCACAGGGGGCGGGGGAGCAGTACTTC. Protein product: CASSPLAQGAGEQYF.

The chain uses TRBV28 and TRBJ2-7, with D hard to call. The CDR3 runs to 14 residues. Germline assignment: CDR1 MDHEN and CDR2 SYDVKM. V lost 3 bases and J 7 bases, leaving 16 bases between the germline ends. The CDR3 here is CASSFMKPHMEQYF. DNA for the CDR3: TGTGCCAGCAGTTTTATGAAGCCTCATATGGAGCAGTACTTC.

This clone was counted only a few times. V usage is TRBV5-1 and J usage is TRBJ1-1, with a possible D match to TRBD1 (5 bases). With 4 bases removed from V and 4 bases from J, the gap between germline ends came to 14 bases. Germline V CDR1 and CDR2: SGHRS, YFSETQ. This CDR3 region has 14 residues. The CDR3 sequence: CASSPDGGPTEAFF. The DNA of the CDR3 is TGCGCCAGCAGCCCGGACGGGGGTCCCACTGAAGCTTTCTTT.

The J gene is TRBJ1-1, the V gene TRBV7-9; weak D call: TRBD1 (6 bases). The germline CDR1 and CDR2 sequences are SEHNR and FQNEAQ (reference sequence). The CDR3 is made up of 15 amino acids. The V and J ends lost 4 bases and 5 bases respectively, with 17 bases between them. CDR3 nucleotides: TGTGCCAGCAGCTCAGCGGGGGGGCAGGGGACTGAAGCTTTCTTT. Encoded protein: CASSSAGGQGTEAFF. The whole variable domain, remainder taken from reference TRBV7-9 and TRBJ1-1, is DTGVSQNPRHKITKRGQNVTFRCDPISEHNRLYWYRQTLGQGPEFLTYFQNEAQLEKSRLLSDRFSAERPKGSFSTLEIQRTEQGDSAMYLCASSSAGGQGTEAFFGQGTRLTVV.

The chain combines TRBV5-1 with TRBJ1-2; 7 bases agree with TRBD1. J was trimmed by 6 bases and V by 1 base; bases with no gene match: 6. The V gene's germline CDR1 is SGHRS and CDR2 YFSETQ. The CDR3 spans 14 residues. The CDR3 protein is CASSLFKGANGYTF. The DNA for the CDR3 is TGCGCCAGCAGCTTGTTCAAGGGGGCAAATGGCTACACCTTC.

This chain joins TRBV6-5 and TRBJ1-5, with D hard to call. This CDR3 spans 12 amino acids. The germline gives CDR1 MNHEY, CDR2 SVGAGI. Trimming removed 7 bases from V and 4 bases from J, with 8 bases in between. Here the CDR3 reads CASNRVNQPQHF. CDR3 in DNA: TGTGCCAGCAATAGAGTAAATCAGCCCCAGCATTTT.

This clone appeared a few times. The gene calls are TRBV28 and TRBJ1-4; 7 nucleotides align to TRBD1. J lost 7 bases, V lost 5 bases, and 10 bases had no gene match. Per the germline V gene, CDR1 is MDHEN and CDR2 is SYDVKM. CDR3 length: 15 amino acids. CDR3 amino acids: CASSPQGSGSEKLFF. The CDR3 nucleotides are TGTGCCAGCAGTCCACAGGGGTCCGGGAGTGAAAAACTGTTTTTT.

This clone was seen a handful of times. The chain is built from TRBV7-2 and TRBJ1-1, with D possibly being TRBD1 (5 bases). This CDR3 is 15 amino acids long. Trimming took off 4 bases at V and 5 bases at J, with 17 bases between the two ends. Germline CDR1 is SGHTA and CDR2 is FQGNSA. Here the CDR3 reads CASSSEGMAGTEAFF. CDR3 coding DNA: TGTGCCAGCAGCTCAGAGGGGATGGCGGGAACTGAAGCTTTCTTT.

J is TRBJ2-7 and V is TRBV27; D perhaps matches TRBD2 (7 bases). The germline gives CDR1 MNHEY, CDR2 SMNVEV (reference sequence). Trimming took off 0 bases at V and 3 bases at J, with 15 bases between the two ends. This CDR3 is built from 16 residues. The CDR3 region has the DNA TGTGCCAGCAGTTTATCGCGGGGGACAAACCGCTACGAGCAGTACTTC. Encoded protein: CASSLSRGTNRYEQYF.

V gene TRBV6-6 combines with J gene TRBJ2-1; unclear D gene. Germline V gene lookup returns CDR1 MNHNY and CDR2 SVGAGI (reference sequence). The V end lost 5 bases, the J end lost 9 bases, and 11 bases lay between the germline ends. The CDR3 extends over 12 amino acids. The CDR3 here is CASSPRSGEQFF. CDR3 nucleotides: TGTGCCAGCAGTCCCCGGTCTGGTGAGCAGTTCTTC.